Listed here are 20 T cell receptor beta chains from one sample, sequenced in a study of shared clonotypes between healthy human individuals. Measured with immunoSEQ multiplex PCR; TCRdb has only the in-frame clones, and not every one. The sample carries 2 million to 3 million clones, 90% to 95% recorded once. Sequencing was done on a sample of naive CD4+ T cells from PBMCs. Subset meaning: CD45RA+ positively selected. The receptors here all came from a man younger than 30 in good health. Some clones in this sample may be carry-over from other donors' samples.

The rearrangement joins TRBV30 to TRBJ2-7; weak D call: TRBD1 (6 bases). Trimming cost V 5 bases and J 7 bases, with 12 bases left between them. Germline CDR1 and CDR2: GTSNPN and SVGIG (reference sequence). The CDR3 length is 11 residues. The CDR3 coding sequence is TGTGCCTGGGGACAGTCTAATGAGCAGTACTTC. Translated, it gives CAWGQSNEQYF.

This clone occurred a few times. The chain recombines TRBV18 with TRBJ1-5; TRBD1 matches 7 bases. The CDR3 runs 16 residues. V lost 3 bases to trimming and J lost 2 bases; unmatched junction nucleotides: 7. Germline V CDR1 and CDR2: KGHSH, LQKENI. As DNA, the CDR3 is TGTGCCAGCTCACCCGTGGGGCAGGGGGGCAATCAGCCCCAGCATTTT. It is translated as CASSPVGQGGNQPQHF. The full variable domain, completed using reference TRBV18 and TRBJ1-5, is NAGVMQNPRHLVRRRGQEARLRCSPMKGHSHVYWYRQLPEEGLKFMVYLQKENIIDESGMPKERFSAEFPKEGPSILRIQQVVRGDSAAYFCASSPVGQGGNQPQHFGDGTRLSIL.

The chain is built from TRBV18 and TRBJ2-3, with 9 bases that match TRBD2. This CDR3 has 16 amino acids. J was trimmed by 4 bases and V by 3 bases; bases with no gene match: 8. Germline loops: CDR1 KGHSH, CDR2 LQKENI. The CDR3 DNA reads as TGTGCCAGCTCACCCCGGGGCGGGAGGGCCCCAGATACGCAGTATTTT. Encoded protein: CASSPRGGRAPDTQYF. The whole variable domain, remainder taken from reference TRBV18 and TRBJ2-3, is NAGVMQNPRHLVRRRGQEARLRCSPMKGHSHVYWYRQLPEEGLKFMVYLQKENIIDESGMPKERFSAEFPKEGPSILRIQQVVRGDSAAYFCASSPRGGRAPDTQYFGPGTRLTVL.

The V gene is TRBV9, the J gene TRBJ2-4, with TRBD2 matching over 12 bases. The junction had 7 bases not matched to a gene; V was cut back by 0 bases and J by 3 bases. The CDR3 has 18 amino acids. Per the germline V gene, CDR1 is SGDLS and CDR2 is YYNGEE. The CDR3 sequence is CASSVGLAGEAGKNIQYF. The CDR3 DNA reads TGTGCCAGCAGCGTAGGACTAGCGGGAGAAGCGGGCAAAAACATTCAGTACTTC.

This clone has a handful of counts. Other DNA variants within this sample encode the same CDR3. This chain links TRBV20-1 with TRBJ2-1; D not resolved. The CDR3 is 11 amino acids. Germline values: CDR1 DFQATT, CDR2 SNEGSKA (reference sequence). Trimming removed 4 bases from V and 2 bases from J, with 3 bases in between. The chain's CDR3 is CSATTYNEQFF. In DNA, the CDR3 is TGCAGTGCTACGACCTACAATGAGCAGTTCTTC.

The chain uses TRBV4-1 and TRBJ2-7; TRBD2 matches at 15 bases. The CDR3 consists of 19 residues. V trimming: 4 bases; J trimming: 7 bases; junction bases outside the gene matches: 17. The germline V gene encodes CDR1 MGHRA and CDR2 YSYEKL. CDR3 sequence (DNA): TGCGCCAGCAGCCTTCGTTCGGCGGGACTAGCGGGAGGTATGGGGGAGCAGTACTTC. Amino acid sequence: CASSLRSAGLAGGMGEQYF.

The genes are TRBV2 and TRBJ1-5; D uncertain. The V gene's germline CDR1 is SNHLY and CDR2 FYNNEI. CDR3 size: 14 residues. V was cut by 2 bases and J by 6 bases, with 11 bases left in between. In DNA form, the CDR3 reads TGTGCCAGCAGTGAATTTGGGATTACTCAGCCCCAGCATTTT. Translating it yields CASSEFGITQPQHF.

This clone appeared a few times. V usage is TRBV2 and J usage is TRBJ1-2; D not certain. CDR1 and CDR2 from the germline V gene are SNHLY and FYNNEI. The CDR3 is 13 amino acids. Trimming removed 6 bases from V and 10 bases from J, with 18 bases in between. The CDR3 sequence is CASSDNLYGDYTF. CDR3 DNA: TGTGCCAGCAGCGACAACTTATATGGCGACTACACCTTC.

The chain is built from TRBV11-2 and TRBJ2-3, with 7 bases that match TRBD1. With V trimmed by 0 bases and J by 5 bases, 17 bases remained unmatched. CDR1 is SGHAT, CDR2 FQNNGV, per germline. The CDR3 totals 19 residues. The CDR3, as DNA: TGTGCCAGCAGCTTAGATCCCAGAGGATTACAGGGGATTCGAGATACGCAGTATTTT. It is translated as CASSLDPRGLQGIRDTQYF.

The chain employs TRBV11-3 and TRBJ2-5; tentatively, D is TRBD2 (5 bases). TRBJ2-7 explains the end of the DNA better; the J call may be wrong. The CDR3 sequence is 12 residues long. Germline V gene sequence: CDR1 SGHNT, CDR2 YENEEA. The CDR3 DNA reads TGTGCCAGCAGCTTTGGGAGAGACGAGCAGTACTTC. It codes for CASSFGRDEQYF.

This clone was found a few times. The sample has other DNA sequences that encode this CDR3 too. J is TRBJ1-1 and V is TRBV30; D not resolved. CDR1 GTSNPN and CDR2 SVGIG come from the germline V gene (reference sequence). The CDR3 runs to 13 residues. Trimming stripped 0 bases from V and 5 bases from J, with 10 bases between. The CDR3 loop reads CAWSVGSRTEAFF. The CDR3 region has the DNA TGTGCCTGGAGTGTAGGGTCTCGAACTGAAGCTTTCTTT.

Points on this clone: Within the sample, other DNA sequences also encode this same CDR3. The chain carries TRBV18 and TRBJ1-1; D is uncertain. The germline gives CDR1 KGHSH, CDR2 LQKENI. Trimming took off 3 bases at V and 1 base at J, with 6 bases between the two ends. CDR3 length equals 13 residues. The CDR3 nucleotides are TGTGCCAGCTCACCGGACCCGAACACTGAAGCTTTCTTT. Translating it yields CASSPDPNTEAFF.

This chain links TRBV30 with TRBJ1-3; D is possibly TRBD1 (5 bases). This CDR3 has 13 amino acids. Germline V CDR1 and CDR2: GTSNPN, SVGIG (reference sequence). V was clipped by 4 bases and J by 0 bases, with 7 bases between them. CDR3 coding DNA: TGTGCCTGGACAGGGAGCTCTGGAAACACCATATATTTT. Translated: CAWTGSSGNTIYF.

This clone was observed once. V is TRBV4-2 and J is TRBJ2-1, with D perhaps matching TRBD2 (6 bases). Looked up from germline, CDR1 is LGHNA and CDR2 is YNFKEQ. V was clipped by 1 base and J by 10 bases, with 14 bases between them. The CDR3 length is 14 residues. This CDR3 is CASSQVRVRGEQFF. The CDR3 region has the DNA TGTGCCAGCAGCCAAGTAAGAGTCCGGGGGGAGCAGTTCTTC.

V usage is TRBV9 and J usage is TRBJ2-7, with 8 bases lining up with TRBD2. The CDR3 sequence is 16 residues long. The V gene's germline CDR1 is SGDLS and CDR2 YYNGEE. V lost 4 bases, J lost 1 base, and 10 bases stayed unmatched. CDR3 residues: CASSPRPGLGSYEQYF. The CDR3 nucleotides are TGTGCCAGCAGCCCTCGTCCGGGACTAGGGTCCTACGAGCAGTACTTC.

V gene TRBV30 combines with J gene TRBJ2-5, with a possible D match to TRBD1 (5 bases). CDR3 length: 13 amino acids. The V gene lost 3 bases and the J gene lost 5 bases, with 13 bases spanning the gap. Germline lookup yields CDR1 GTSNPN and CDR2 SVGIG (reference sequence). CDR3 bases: TGTGCCTGGAGAAACAGGTGGATGGAGACCCAGTACTTC. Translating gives CAWRNRWMETQYF.

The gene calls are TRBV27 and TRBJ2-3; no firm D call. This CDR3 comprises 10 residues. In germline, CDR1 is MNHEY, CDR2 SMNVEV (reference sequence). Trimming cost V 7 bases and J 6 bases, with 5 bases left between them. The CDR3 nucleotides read TGTGCCAGCATAGGGGATACGCAGTATTTT. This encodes CASIGDTQYF.

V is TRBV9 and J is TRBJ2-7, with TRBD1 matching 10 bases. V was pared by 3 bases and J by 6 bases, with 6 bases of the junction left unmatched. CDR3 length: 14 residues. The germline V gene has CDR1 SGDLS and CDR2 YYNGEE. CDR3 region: CASSAGTGALEQYF. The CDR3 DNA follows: TGTGCCAGCAGCGCCGGGACAGGGGCACTCGAGCAGTACTTC. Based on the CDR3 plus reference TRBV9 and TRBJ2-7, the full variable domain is DSGVTQTPKHLITATGQRVTLRCSPRSGDLSVYWYQQSLDQGLQFLIQYYNGEERAKGNILERFSAQQFPDLHSELNLSSLELGDSALYFCASSAGTGALEQYFGPGTRLTVT.

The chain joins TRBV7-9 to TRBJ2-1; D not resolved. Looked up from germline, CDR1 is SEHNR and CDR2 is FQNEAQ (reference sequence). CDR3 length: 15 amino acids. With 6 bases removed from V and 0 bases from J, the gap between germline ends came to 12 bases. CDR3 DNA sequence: TGTGCCAGCAGGGCTCGACTCAGCTCCTACAATGAGCAGTTCTTC. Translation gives CASRARLSSYNEQFF. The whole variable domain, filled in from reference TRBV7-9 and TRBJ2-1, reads DTGVSQNPRHKITKRGQNVTFRCDPISEHNRLYWYRQTLGQGPEFLTYFQNEAQLEKSRLLSDRFSAERPKGSFSTLEIQRTEQGDSAMYLCASRARLSSYNEQFFGPGTRLTVL.

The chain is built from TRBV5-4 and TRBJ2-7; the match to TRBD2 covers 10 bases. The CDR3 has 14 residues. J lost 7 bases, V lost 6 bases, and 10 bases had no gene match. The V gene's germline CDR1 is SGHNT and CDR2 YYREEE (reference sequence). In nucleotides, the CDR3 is TGTGCCAGCATCAAGCGGGAGGGCCGGTATGAGCAGTACTTC. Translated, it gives CASIKREGRYEQYF.